This is a list of T cell receptor beta chains from one sample in a study of neurological immune-mediated disorders. TCRdb reprocessed the 5' RACE reads via MiXCR and lists one record per CDR3 protein. This sample yields 39,000 or so distinct CDR3 sequences, of which approximately 5.1% are seen a single time; roughly 10% belongs to the top ten. The source material was CD4+ T cells from blood. Receptor source: a man aged 18 to 35 in good health. Each CDR3 is given with its conserved first and last residue. The D gene is left open where the match is weak. Clone size is given as once, few or many counts, or a class when the clone is expanded.

TRBV5-1,TRBD1,TRBJ2-3,many,CASSLEGQPTDTQYF,TGCGCCAGCAGCTTGGAGGGACAGCCCACAGATACGCAGTATTTT
TRBV7-2,TRBD1,TRBJ1-5,many,CASSQQGAGGNQPQHF,TGTGCCAGCAGCCAACAGGGGGCGGGAGGCAATCAGCCCCAGCATTTT
TRBV10-3,-,TRBJ1-2,many,CAISTSSGLGNYGYTF,TGTGCCATCAGTACATCCTCAGGGCTTGGCAACTATGGCTACACCTTC
TRBV5-1,TRBD1,TRBJ1-4,many,CASSASGTGSEKLFF,TGCGCCAGCAGCGCCTCCGGGACAGGGTCTGAAAAACTGTTTTTT
TRBV5-1,TRBD1,TRBJ2-2,many,CASSAPGQGTGELFF,TGCGCCAGCAGCGCACCGGGACAGGGCACCGGGGAGCTGTTTTTT
TRBV29-1,TRBD1,TRBJ1-2,many,CSVEGARGQNGYTF,TGCAGCGTTGAGGGAGCCAGGGGGCAGAATGGCTACACCTTC
TRBV7-2,TRBD2,TRBJ2-1,many,CASSLLAGYHNEQFF,TGTGCCAGCAGCTTACTAGCGGGGTATCACAATGAGCAGTTCTTC
TRBV6-5,-,TRBJ2-1,many,CASSYSSWQGGGEQFF,TGTGCCAGCAGTTACTCGAGTTGGCAGGGCGGTGGTGAGCAGTTCTTC
TRBV7-6,-,TRBJ2-1,many,CASSLAHYSYNEQFF,TGTGCCAGCAGCTTAGCGCATTACTCCTACAATGAGCAGTTCTTC
TRBV2,-,TRBJ1-5,many,CASAGTPSGQPQHF,TGTGCCAGCGCCGGGACCCCGAGCGGTCAGCCCCAGCATTTT
TRBV20-1,-,TRBJ1-1,many,CSARDEQGTTEAFF,TGCAGTGCTAGAGATGAGCAGGGGACGACTGAAGCTTTCTTT